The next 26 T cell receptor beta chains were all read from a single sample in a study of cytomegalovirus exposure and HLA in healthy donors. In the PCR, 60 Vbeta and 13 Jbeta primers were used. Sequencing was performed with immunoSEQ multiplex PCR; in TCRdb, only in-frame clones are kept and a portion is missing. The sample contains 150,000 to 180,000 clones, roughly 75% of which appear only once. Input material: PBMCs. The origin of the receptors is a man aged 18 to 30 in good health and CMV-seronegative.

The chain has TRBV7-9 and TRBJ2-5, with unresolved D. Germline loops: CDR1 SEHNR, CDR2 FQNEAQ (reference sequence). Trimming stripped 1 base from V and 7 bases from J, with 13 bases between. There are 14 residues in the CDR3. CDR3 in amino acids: CASSLVVTLGTQYF. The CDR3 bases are TGTGCCAGCAGCTTAGTAGTGACACTGGGGACCCAGTACTTC. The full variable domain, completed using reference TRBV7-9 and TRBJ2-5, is DTGVSQNPRHKITKRGQNVTFRCDPISEHNRLYWYRQTLGQGPEFLTYFQNEAQLEKSRLLSDRFSAERPKGSFSTLEIQRTEQGDSAMYLCASSLVVTLGTQYFGPGTRLLVL.

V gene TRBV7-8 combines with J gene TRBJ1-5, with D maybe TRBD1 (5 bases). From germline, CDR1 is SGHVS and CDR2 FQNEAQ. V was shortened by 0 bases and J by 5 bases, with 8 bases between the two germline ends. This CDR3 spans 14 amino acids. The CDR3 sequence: CASSLAGPYQPQHF. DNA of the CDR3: TGTGCCAGCAGCTTAGCGGGGCCTTATCAGCCCCAGCATTTT.

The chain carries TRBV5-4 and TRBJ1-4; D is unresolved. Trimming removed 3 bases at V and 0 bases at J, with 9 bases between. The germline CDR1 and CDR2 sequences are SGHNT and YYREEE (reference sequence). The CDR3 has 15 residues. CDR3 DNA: TGTGCCAGCAGCTCCCTCGGGGCAACTAATGAAAAACTGTTTTTT. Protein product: CASSSLGATNEKLFF.

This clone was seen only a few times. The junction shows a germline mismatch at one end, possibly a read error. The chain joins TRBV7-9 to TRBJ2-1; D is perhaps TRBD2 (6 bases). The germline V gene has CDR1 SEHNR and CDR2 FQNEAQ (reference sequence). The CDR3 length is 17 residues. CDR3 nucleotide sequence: TGTTCCAGCAGCTTAGTAGGCGGGACTTCCTCCTACAATGAGCAGTTCTTC. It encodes CSSSLVGGTSSYNEQFF.

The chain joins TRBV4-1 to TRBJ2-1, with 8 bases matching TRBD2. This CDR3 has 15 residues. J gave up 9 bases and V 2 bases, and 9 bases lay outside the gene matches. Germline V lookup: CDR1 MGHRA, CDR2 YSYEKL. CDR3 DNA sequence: TGCGCCAGCAGCCAAATGGGACTAGACGGCACTGAGCAGTTCTTC. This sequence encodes CASSQMGLDGTEQFF.

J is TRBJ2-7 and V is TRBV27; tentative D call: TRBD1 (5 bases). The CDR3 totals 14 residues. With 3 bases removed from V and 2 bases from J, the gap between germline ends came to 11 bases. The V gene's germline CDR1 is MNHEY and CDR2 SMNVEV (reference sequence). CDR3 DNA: TGTGCCAGCAGTTTCTTAGGGGCGACCTACGAGCAGTACTTC. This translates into CASSFLGATYEQYF.

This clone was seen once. The CDR3 DNA follows: TGTGCCAGCAGCGGCGCTCAGGGACTAGCGGGAGAGGTAGGAGATACGCAGTATTTT. Its protein is CASSGAQGLAGEVGDTQYF. This chain links TRBV9 with TRBJ2-3, with TRBD2 identical over 14 bases. Germline CDR1 is SGDLS and CDR2 is YYNGEE. The V gene end was trimmed by 3 bases and the J gene end by 5 bases; junction bases not matched to a gene: 14. This CDR3 is built from 19 residues.

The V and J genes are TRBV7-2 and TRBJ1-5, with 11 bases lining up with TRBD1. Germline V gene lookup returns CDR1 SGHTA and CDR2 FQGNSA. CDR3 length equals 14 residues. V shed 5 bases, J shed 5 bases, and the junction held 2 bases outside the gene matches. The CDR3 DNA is TGTGCCAGCAGCAGGGGACAGGGGGATCAGCCCCAGCATTTT. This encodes CASSRGQGDQPQHF.

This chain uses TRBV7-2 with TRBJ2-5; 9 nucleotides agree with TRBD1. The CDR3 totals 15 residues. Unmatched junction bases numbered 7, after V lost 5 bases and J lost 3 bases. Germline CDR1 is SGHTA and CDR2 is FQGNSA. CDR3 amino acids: CASSPNRGREETQYF. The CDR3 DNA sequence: TGTGCCAGCAGCCCTAACAGGGGGCGGGAAGAGACCCAGTACTTC.

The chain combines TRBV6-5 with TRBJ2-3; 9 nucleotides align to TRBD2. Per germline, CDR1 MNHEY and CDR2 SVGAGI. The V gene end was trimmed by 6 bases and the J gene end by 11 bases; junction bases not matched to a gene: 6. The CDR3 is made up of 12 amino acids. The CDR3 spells CASSSGGRGQYF. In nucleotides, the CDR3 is TGTGCCAGCAGCAGCGGGGGGCGGGGGCAGTATTTT.

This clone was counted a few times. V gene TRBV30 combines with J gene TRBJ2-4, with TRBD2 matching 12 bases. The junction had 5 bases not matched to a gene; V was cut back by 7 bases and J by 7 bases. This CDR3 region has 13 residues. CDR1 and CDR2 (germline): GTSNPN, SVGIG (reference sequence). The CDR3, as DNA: TGTGCCTCCCGACTAGCGGGAGTTAACATTCAGTACTTC. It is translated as CASRLAGVNIQYF. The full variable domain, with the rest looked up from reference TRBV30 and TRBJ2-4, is SQTIHQWPATLVQPVGSPLSLECTVEGTSNPNLYWYRQAAGRGLQLLFYSVGIGQISSEVPQNLSASRPQDRQFILSSKKLLLSDSGFYLCASRLAGVNIQYFGAGTRLSVL.

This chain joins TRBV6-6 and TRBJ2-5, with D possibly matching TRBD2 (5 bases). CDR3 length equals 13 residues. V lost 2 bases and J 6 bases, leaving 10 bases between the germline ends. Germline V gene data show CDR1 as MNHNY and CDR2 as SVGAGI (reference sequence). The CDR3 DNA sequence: TGTGCCAGCAGTTACCGGGGAGAAAAGACCCAGTACTTC. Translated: CASSYRGEKTQYF.

In nucleotides, the CDR3 is TGCGCCAGCAGCCAAGATCCGGGGGGAATCAATGAGCAGTTCTTC. Residues: CASSQDPGGINEQFF. The rearrangement uses TRBV4-1 and TRBJ2-1; 7 nucleotides match TRBD2. CDR1 is MGHRA and CDR2 is YSYEKL in the germline V gene. After removal of 0 bases from V and 6 bases from J, the junction contained 5 bases not matched to a gene. The CDR3 runs 15 residues.

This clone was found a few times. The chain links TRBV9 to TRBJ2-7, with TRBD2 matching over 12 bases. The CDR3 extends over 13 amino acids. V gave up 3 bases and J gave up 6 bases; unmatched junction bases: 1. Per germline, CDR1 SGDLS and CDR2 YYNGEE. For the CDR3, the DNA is TGTGCCAGCAGCGAACTAGCGGGAGGCGAGCAGTACTTC. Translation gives CASSELAGGEQYF.

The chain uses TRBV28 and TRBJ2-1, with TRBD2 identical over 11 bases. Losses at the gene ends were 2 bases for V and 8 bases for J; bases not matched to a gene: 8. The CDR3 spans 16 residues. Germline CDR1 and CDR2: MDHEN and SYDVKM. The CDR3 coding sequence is TGTGCCAGCAGTTTAAAACTAGCGGGAGACCGGGATGAGCAGTTCTTC. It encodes CASSLKLAGDRDEQFF.

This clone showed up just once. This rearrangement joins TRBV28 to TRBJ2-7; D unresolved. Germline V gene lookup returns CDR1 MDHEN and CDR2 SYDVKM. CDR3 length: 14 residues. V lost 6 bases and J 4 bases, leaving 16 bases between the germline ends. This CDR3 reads CASSTPGGPYEQYF. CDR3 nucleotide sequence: TGTGCCAGCAGCACCCCAGGTGGGCCGTACGAGCAGTACTTC.

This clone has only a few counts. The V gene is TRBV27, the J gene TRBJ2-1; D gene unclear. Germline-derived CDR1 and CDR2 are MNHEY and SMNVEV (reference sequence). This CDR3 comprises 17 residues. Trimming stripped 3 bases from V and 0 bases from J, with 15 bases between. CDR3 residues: CASSLVVGPSSYNEQFF. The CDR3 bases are TGTGCCAGCAGTTTGGTGGTGGGCCCAAGCTCCTACAATGAGCAGTTCTTC.

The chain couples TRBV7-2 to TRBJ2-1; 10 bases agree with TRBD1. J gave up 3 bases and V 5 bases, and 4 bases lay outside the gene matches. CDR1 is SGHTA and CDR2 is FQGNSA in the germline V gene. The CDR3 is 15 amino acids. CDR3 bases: TGTGCCAGCAGCGAAGGACAGGGGGGCTACAATGAGCAGTTCTTC. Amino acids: CASSEGQGGYNEQFF.

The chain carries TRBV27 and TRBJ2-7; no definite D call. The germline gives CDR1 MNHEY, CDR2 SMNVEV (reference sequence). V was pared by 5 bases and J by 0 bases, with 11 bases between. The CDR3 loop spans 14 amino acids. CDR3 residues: CASSPEEVSYEQYF. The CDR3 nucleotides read TGTGCCAGCAGTCCGGAAGAGGTCTCCTACGAGCAGTACTTC.

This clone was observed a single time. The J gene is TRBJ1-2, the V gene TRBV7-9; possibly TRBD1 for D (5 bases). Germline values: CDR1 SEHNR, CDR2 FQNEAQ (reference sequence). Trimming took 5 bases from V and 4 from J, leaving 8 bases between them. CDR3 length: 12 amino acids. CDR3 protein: CASSLDIYGYTF. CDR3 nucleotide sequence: TGTGCCAGCAGCCTGGACATCTATGGCTACACCTTC. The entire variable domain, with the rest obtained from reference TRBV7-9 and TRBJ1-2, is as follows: DTGVSQNPRHKITKRGQNVTFRCDPISEHNRLYWYRQTLGQGPEFLTYFQNEAQLEKSRLLSDRFSAERPKGSFSTLEIQRTEQGDSAMYLCASSLDIYGYTFGSGTRLTVV.

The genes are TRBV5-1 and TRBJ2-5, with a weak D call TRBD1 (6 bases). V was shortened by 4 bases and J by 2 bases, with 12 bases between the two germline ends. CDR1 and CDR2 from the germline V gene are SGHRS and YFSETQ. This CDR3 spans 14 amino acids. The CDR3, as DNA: TGCGCCAGCAGCCCAGAAGGACAGCAAGAGACCCAGTACTTC. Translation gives CASSPEGQQETQYF.

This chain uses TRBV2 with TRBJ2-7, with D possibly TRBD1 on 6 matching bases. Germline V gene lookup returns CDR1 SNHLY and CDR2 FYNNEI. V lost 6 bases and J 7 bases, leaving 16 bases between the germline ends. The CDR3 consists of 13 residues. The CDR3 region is CASRPLRGGEQYF. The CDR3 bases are TGTGCCAGCAGGCCACTCAGGGGTGGAGAGCAGTACTTC.

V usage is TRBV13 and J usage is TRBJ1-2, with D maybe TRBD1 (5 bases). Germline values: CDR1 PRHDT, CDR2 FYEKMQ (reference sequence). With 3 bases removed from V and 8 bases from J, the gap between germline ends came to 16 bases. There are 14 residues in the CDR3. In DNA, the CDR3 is TGTGCCAGCAGCTTGTTTCGGGGGAGTAAGGGCTACACCTTC. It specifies CASSLFRGSKGYTF.

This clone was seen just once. As DNA, the CDR3 is TGTGCCAGCAGTTCCCTTGGACAGGGCCAAGAGACCCAGTACTTC. This sequence encodes CASSSLGQGQETQYF. The chain carries TRBV28 and TRBJ2-5, with 8 bases fitting TRBD1. CDR3 size: 15 residues. V gave up 4 bases and J gave up 1 base; unmatched junction bases: 5. Germline CDR1 is MDHEN and CDR2 is SYDVKM.

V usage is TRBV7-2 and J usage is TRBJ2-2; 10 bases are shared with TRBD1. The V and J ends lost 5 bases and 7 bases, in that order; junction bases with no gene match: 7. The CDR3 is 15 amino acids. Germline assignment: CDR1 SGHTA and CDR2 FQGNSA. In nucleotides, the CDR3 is TGTGCCAGCAGCCTTCGACAGGGGGCTAACGGGGAGCTGTTTTTT. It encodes CASSLRQGANGELFF.

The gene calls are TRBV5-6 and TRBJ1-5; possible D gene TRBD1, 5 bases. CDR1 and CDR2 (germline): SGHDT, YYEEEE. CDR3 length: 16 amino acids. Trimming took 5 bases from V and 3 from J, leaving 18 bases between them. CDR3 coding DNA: TGTGCCAGCAGTCTCGGGGGGGGGTGGGTCAATCAGCCCCAGCATTTT. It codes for CASSLGGGWVNQPQHF.